A single sample is the source of the 7 T cell receptor beta chains below, sequenced in a study of CXCR3-negative and CXCR3-positive naive CD8 T cells. UMI-labeled TRB cDNA libraries were prepared by 5' RACE. No DNA is given; TCRdb re-called the 5' RACE reads and lists each CDR3 protein once. This sample's clone table lists under 55,000 distinct CDR3 sequences. The sequencing input was memory CD8+ T cells from blood. The receptors were gathered from a human donor in good health. Some clones in this sample may be carry-over from other donors' samples.

This chain uses TRBV6-5 with TRBJ1-2; lacking DNA, the TRBD1 call made by TCRdb goes unchecked. Per the germline V gene, CDR1 is MNHEY and CDR2 is SVGAGI. This CDR3 spans 14 amino acids. The CDR3 is CASIGQGADYGYTF.

This chain uses TRBV6-2 or TRBV6-3 with TRBJ1-6; TCRdb picks TRBD1, but there is no DNA to check that call. The germline V gene encodes CDR1 MNHEY and CDR2 SVGEGT. The CDR3 loop spans 16 amino acids. The CDR3: CASSSPGQGDNSPLHF.

The CDR3 protein is CASSNQATLSSYNSPLHF. The V and J genes are TRBV7-6 and TRBJ1-6. The CDR3 runs 18 residues. The germline gives CDR1 SGHVS, CDR2 FNYEAQ. The full variable domain, completed using reference TRBV7-6 and TRBJ1-6, is GAGVSQSPRYKVTKRGQDVALRCDPISGHVSLYWYRQALGQGPEFLTYFNYEAQQDKSGLPNDRFSAERPEGSISTLTIQRTEQRDSAMYRCASSNQATLSSYNSPLHFGNGTRLTVT.

This chain uses TRBV6-4 with TRBJ2-3; TCRdb proposes TRBD2, but this gene call is untestable without DNA. CDR1 MRHNA and CDR2 SNTAGT come from the germline V gene. The CDR3 sequence is 16 residues long. This CDR3 reads CASSDSSGGATDTQYF.

The genes are TRBV5-6 and TRBJ1-2; absent DNA, TCRdb's TRBD1 call cannot be checked. The germline gives CDR1 SGHDT, CDR2 YYEEEE. The CDR3 totals 14 residues. The CDR3 loop is CASSSGTGKLGYTF.

The chain joins TRBV6-6 to TRBJ2-7. Germline-derived CDR1 and CDR2 are MNHNY and SVGAGI (reference sequence). The CDR3 loop spans 15 amino acids. CDR3 region: CASSYTAGESYEQYF.

The J gene is TRBJ1-3, the V gene TRBV4-2; there is no DNA to check the TCRdb D call of TRBD1. The CDR3 spans 17 residues. CDR1 LGHNA and CDR2 YNFKEQ come from the germline V gene. The CDR3 here is CASSQEATASSGNTIYF.